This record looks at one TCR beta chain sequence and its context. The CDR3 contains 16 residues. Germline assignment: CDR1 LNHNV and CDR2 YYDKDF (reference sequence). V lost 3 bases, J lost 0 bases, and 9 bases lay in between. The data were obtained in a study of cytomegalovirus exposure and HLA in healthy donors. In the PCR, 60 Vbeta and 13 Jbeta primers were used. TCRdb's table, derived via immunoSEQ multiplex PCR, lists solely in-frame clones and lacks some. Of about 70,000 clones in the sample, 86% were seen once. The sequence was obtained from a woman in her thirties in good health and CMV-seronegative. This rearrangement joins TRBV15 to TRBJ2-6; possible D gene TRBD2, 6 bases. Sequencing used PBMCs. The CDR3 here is CATSSETSSGANVLTF. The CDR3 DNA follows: TGTGCCACCAGCAGCGAGACTAGCTCTGGGGCCAACGTCCTGACTTTC. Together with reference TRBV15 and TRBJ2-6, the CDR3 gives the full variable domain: DAMVIQNPRYQVTQFGKPVTLSCSQTLNHNVMYWYQQKSSQAPKLLFHYYDKDFNNEADTPDNFQSRRPNTSFCFLDIRSPGLGDTAMYLCATSSETSSGANVLTFGAGSRLTVL.